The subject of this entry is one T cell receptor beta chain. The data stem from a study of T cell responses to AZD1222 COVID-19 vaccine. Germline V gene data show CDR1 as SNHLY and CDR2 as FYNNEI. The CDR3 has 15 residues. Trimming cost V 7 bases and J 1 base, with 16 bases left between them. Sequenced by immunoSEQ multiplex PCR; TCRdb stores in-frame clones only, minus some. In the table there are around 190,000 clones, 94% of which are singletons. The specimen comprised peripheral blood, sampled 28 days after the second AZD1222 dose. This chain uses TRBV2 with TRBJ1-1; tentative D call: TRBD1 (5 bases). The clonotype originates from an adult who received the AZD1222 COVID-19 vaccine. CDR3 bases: TGTGCCAGCACCCCTCCGGGGGGAAAGAACACTGAAGCTTTCTTT. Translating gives CASTPPGGKNTEAFF.